This TCR beta chain came from a study of blood T cells in healthy people across ages. Together with a sample-barcoded 5' primer, a J-beta primer mix was included in a second PCR lasting about 7 to 11 cycles. The template-switch adaptor, which had 12 random nucleotides, put a tag on each cDNA molecule. TCRdb analysed the 5' RACE reads with MiXCR anew, one entry per CDR3 protein. The table records about 1,500,000 distinct CDR3 sequences, around 42% of them present only once. This CDR3 spans 15 amino acids. CDR1 and CDR2 from the germline V gene are SQVTM and ANQGSEA. J lost 1 base, V lost 5 bases, and 7 bases had no gene match. There are a few counts of this clonotype. PBMCs numbering at least 6 million were isolated per sample.

The rearrangement uses TRBV29-1 and TRBJ2-2, with 7 positions matching TRBD2. This sequence was found in a woman between 18 and 29 years old in good health. Sequenced input: blood. The DNA for the CDR3 is TGCAGCGTTCTGAATGCGGGAGTGAACACCGGGGAGCTGTTTTTT. This codes for CSVLNAGVNTGELFF.